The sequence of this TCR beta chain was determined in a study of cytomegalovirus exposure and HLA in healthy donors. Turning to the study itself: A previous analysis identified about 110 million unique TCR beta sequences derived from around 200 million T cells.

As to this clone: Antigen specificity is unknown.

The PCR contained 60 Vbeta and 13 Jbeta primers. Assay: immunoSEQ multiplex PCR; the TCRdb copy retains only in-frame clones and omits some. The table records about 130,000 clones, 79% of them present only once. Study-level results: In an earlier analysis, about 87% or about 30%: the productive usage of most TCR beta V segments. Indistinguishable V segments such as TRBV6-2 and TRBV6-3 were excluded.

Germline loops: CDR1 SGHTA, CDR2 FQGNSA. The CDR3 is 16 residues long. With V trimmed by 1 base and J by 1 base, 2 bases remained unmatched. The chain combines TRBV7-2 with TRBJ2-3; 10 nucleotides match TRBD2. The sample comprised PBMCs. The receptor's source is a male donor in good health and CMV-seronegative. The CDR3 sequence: CASSLVAGGGTDTQYF. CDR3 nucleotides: TGTGCCAGCAGCTTAGTAGCGGGGGGCGGCACAGATACGCAGTATTTT.